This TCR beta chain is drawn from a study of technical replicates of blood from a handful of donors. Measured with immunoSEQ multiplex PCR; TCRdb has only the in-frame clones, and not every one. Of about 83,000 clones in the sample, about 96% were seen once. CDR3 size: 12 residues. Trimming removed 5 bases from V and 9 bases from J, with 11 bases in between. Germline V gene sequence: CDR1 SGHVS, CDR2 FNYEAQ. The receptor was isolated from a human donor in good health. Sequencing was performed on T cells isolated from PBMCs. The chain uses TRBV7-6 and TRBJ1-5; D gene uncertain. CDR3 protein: CASSLYEGPQHF. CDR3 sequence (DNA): TGTGCCAGCAGCCTATATGAGGGGCCCCAGCATTTT.